These 10 T cell receptor beta chains were all obtained from the same sample, sequenced in a study of T-cell reconstitution after alpha-beta-depleted transplantation in children (dated by TCRdb to the mid-2010s). The treatment or condition label of this sample denotes: allogeneic hematopoietic cell transplantation with graft depleted of TCRalphabeta T cells and CD19 B cells. Receptors were amplified or captured by PCR. The data were produced on an Illumina HiSeq 2500. Molecular barcoding was employed in the preparation of TCR libraries, with unique molecular identifiers being used to normalize TCRbeta repertoire quantification. Using fastp at Q25 and MiXCR, TCRdb reprocessed the public reads and kept productive beta chains. Rows matching on CDR3 protein sequence are summarized as one entry with the most common DNA and genes. The sample includes over 200,000 distinct CDR3 sequences, with approximately 10% observed a single time. Together, the top ten hold under 30% of the sample.

Sequenced material: PBMCs, taken before TCRalphabeta/CD19-depleted stem cell transplant. Receptor source: a child under two years old with acute myeloid leukemia, due to receive a stem cell transplant.

This clonotype occurred many times. The V and J genes are TRBV10-3 and TRBJ2-1; D perhaps matches TRBD2 (6 bases). The V end was cut by 6 bases, the J end by 4 bases, with 13 bases between. Germline CDR1 and CDR2: ENHRY and SYGVKD. The CDR3 runs to 14 residues. The CDR3 region is CAIRGLAPYNEQFF. For the CDR3, the DNA is TGTGCCATCAGAGGGCTAGCGCCGTACAATGAGCAGTTCTTC.

This clonotype was observed many times. The chain employs TRBV9 and TRBJ2-3; D is ambiguous. There are 14 residues in the CDR3. With 0 bases removed from V and 2 bases from J, the gap between germline ends came to 7 bases. Germline-derived CDR1 and CDR2 are SGDLS and YYNGEE. CDR3 amino acids: CASSVAVNTDTQYF. The DNA for the CDR3 is TGTGCCAGCAGCGTAGCGGTTAACACAGATACGCAGTATTTT.

This clonotype was seen ten or more times. The CDR3 region has the DNA TGTGCCAGCTCACGAGAAAGGTACGAGCAGTACTTC. As protein: CASSRERYEQYF. The V call is TRBV18, the J call TRBJ2-7; D gene ambiguous. The germline V gene has CDR1 KGHSH and CDR2 LQKENI. This CDR3 has 12 amino acids. V shed 4 bases and J shed 4 bases, with 8 bases lying between them.

This clonotype was seen many times. V and J are TRBV5-1 and TRBJ2-5; D is perhaps TRBD2 (6 bases). Germline loops: CDR1 SGHRS, CDR2 YFSETQ. V shed 4 bases and J shed 0 bases, with 7 bases lying between them. The CDR3 covers 13 residues. CDR3 protein: CASSGLNQETQYF. The CDR3 region has the DNA TGCGCCAGCAGCGGACTAAACCAAGAGACCCAGTACTTC.

This clonotype showed up many times. The chain employs TRBV14 and TRBJ1-3; a weak D match, TRBD1 (5 bases). V was pared by 4 bases and J by 0 bases, with 10 bases between. Germline-derived CDR1 and CDR2 are SGHDN and FVKESK. CDR3 size: 15 residues. CDR3 protein: CASSPLGASGNTIYF. The CDR3 DNA follows: TGTGCCAGCAGCCCCCTCGGGGCCTCTGGAAACACCATATATTTT.

There are many counts of this clonotype. The chain uses TRBV5-1 and TRBJ2-5; D gene ambiguous. The CDR3 has 13 residues. Trimming stripped 4 bases from V and 3 bases from J, with 10 bases between. Germline-derived CDR1 and CDR2 are SGHRS and YFSETQ. The CDR3 spells CASSSVAEETQYF. In DNA form, the CDR3 reads TGCGCCAGCAGCAGTGTCGCGGAAGAGACCCAGTACTTC.

This clonotype was seen many times. This sequence joins TRBV29-1 and TRBJ2-6; D remains ambiguous. The length of the CDR3 is 14 residues. The V gene lost 4 bases and the J gene lost 2 bases, with 9 bases spanning the gap. Per germline, CDR1 SQVTM and CDR2 ANQGSEA. The CDR3 coding sequence is TGCAGCGTTGGCAACGTTGCTGGGGCCAACGTCCTGACTTTC. This gives the protein CSVGNVAGANVLTF.

This clonotype appeared many times. The J gene is TRBJ2-1, the V gene TRBV30, with 11 bases matching TRBD2. Germline CDR1 reads GTSNPN; CDR2 reads SVGIG (reference sequence). With V trimmed by 3 bases and J by 10 bases, 11 bases remained unmatched. The CDR3 extends over 15 amino acids. CDR3 loop: CAWSAGSGRDKEQFF. In DNA form, the CDR3 reads TGTGCCTGGAGCGCGGGTAGCGGGAGGGATAAAGAGCAGTTCTTC.

Many counts were recorded for this clonotype. The rearrangement joins TRBV20-1 to TRBJ2-1; the D gene is possibly TRBD1 (6 bases). The CDR3 is 15 amino acids. V gave up 6 bases and J gave up 7 bases, with 22 bases separating them. Germline CDR1 is DFQATT and CDR2 is SNEGSKA (reference sequence). As DNA, the CDR3 is TGCAGTGCCACTACCGGGGTCACGAGGGGGAATGAGCAGTTCTTC. This gives the protein CSATTGVTRGNEQFF.

This clonotype was seen at least ten times. The rearrangement links TRBV7-9 to TRBJ2-4, with D perhaps TRBD2 (6 bases). This CDR3 is 14 amino acids long. V was clipped by 8 bases and J by 7 bases, with 18 bases between them. Germline V gene sequence: CDR1 SEHNR, CDR2 FQNEAQ (reference sequence). The CDR3, as DNA: TGTGCCAGCTGGGACTCCGGAGAAGGGAACATTCAGTACTTC. Its protein is CASWDSGEGNIQYF. The entire variable domain, with the rest obtained from reference TRBV7-9 and TRBJ2-4, is as follows: DTGVSQNPRHKITKRGQNVTFRCDPISEHNRLYWYRQTLGQGPEFLTYFQNEAQLEKSRLLSDRFSAERPKGSFSTLEIQRTEQGDSAMYLCASWDSGEGNIQYFGAGTRLSVL.